The TCR beta chain under discussion was sequenced for a study of T cells in Graves' hyperthyroidism and ophthalmopathy. Overall study context: Peripheral blood was taken when the disease was first diagnosed, before any treatment began. Findings of the study overall: Most expanded thyroid clonotypes above 0.001 recurred in blood. A model of 13 V-J pairs discriminated ophthalmopathy from stable hyperthyroidism.

CDR1 and CDR2 (germline): DFQATT, SNEGSKA (reference sequence). The CDR3 spans 17 residues. V lost 3 bases to trimming and J lost 2 bases; unmatched junction nucleotides: 11. A remark on this clonotype: Its specificity is not known.

The study left out patients who had uncontrolled infection, other autoimmune disease, pregnancy or lactation. The TCR beta CDR3 regions underwent amplification using RNA transcripts as the source. In the first-round RT-PCR of the TCR CDR3, the HTBI primer set was used. Using its own MiXCR run on the multiplex PCR reads, TCRdb lists one record per CDR3 protein. The data contain approximately 400,000 distinct CDR3 sequences, about 14% of them seen just once; the ten biggest clones take up less than 20%. The sample was blood. The sequence derives from a woman aged 25 to 39 with Graves' ophthalmopathy. The chain recombines TRBV20-1 with TRBJ1-3; 9 bases align to TRBD1. The chain's CDR3 is CSARKADRGATGNTIYF. In nucleotides, the CDR3 is TGCAGTGCTAGGAAGGCGGACAGGGGAGCCACTGGAAACACCATATATTTT.